A single sample is the source of the 15 T cell receptor beta chains below, sequenced in a study of shared T cell receptors in the human thymus. Data came from immunoSEQ multiplex PCR; TCRdb stores just in-frame clones and leaves some out. The top ten clones hold about 0.014% of a sample with approximately 580,000 clones, about 80% of them seen once. This sample also appeared in a second study, on human thymus T cells.

The sequenced material came from thymocytes. These receptors were taken from a boy under three years old with a congenital heart defect.

The genes are TRBV27 and TRBJ2-4, with 11 bases aligning to TRBD2. CDR1 and CDR2 from the germline V gene are MNHEY and SMNVEV (reference sequence). Losses at the gene ends were 8 bases for V and 3 bases for J; bases not matched to a gene: 9. This CDR3 region has 16 residues. DNA for the CDR3: TGTGCCAGCGAAATACTAGCGGGAGTTGTCAAAAACATTCAGTACTTC. Protein: CASEILAGVVKNIQYF.

V and J are TRBV5-1 and TRBJ1-2, with 7 bases lining up with TRBD1. The germline gives CDR1 SGHRS, CDR2 YFSETQ. The CDR3 is 13 residues long. V shed 0 bases, J shed 8 bases, and the junction held 4 bases outside the gene matches. The CDR3 region has the DNA TGCGCCAGCAGCTTGGGAGGGGGCTGGGGCTACACCTTC. Its protein is CASSLGGGWGYTF.

This sequence joins TRBV7-8 and TRBJ2-7, with a possible D match to TRBD1 (7 bases). Trimming left V 2 bases short and J 4 bases short, with 27 bases between. The CDR3 contains 19 residues. Germline V gives CDR1 SGHVS, CDR2 FQNEAQ. The CDR3 sequence is CASSLPPTGRKATGYEQYF. The CDR3 bases are TGTGCCAGCAGCTTACCCCCGACAGGGAGGAAGGCTACGGGGTACGAGCAGTACTTC.

The chain employs TRBV5-4 and TRBJ2-1; 8 nucleotides align to TRBD2. The V and J ends lost 4 bases and 12 bases, in that order; junction bases with no gene match: 15. This CDR3 is built from 15 residues. Germline CDR1 is SGHNT and CDR2 is YYREEE (reference sequence). CDR3 residues: CASSPDPGLESWQFF. CDR3 coding DNA: TGTGCCAGCAGCCCAGACCCGGGACTAGAAAGTTGGCAGTTCTTC.

The chain uses TRBV27 and TRBJ1-1, with TRBD1 as a possible D gene (5 bases). The CDR3 consists of 13 residues. Germline CDR1 reads MNHEY; CDR2 reads SMNVEV (reference sequence). V lost 5 bases and J lost 11, with 18 bases in between. CDR3 bases: TGTGCCAGCAGTGGTGACAGAGGCAAGGGCGCTTTCTTT. The encoded protein is CASSGDRGKGAFF.

J is TRBJ2-7 and V is TRBV4-2; TRBD2 matches 10 bases. Germline V gene data show CDR1 as LGHNA and CDR2 as YNFKEQ. The V and J ends lost 4 bases and 2 bases, in that order; junction bases with no gene match: 14. The CDR3 runs 18 residues. The CDR3 DNA follows: TGTGCCAGCAGCCCGGAAGGGAGTACTAGCGGGGAAACCTACGAGCAGTACTTC. Protein: CASSPEGSTSGETYEQYF.

This clone was observed once. The V call is TRBV13, the J call TRBJ2-7, with D unclear. V was shortened by 5 bases and J by 2 bases, with 10 bases between the two germline ends. This CDR3 has 13 residues. The V gene's germline CDR1 is PRHDT and CDR2 FYEKMQ (reference sequence). The CDR3 protein is CASSPLCTYEQYF. CDR3 coding DNA: TGTGCCAGCAGCCCCCTGTGTACCTACGAGCAGTACTTC.

CDR3 DNA: TGTGCCAGCAGATCTATATACGGGACAGGCCCAGCTTGGGCTTATGGCTACACCTTC. As protein: CASRSIYGTGPAWAYGYTF. The V gene is TRBV27, the J gene TRBJ1-2; 8 positions agree with TRBD1. Germline CDR1 and CDR2: MNHEY and SMNVEV (reference sequence). This CDR3 has 19 amino acids. V was clipped by 6 bases and J by 5 bases; unmatched bases: 23.

The rearrangement links TRBV5-8 to TRBJ2-7, with a possible D match to TRBD2 (6 bases). Germline V gene lookup returns CDR1 SGHTS and CDR2 YDEGEE. Trimming took off 3 bases at V and 3 bases at J, with 13 bases between the two ends. The CDR3 is 14 amino acids. The CDR3 sequence is CASSWGVELYEQYF. The CDR3 DNA reads TGTGCCAGCAGCTGGGGGGTAGAGCTCTACGAGCAGTACTTC.

J is TRBJ2-1 and V is TRBV4-1; TRBD2 agrees at 10 bases. This CDR3 spans 17 amino acids. Trimming removed 0 bases from V and 5 bases from J; junction bases left unmatched: 7. Germline assignment: CDR1 MGHRA and CDR2 YSYEKL. The CDR3: CASSQERAGGSDNEQFF. The CDR3 DNA is TGCGCCAGCAGCCAAGAAAGAGCGGGAGGGTCAGACAATGAGCAGTTCTTC.

This sequence joins TRBV2 and TRBJ1-2; 9 positions agree with TRBD1. From germline, CDR1 is SNHLY and CDR2 FYNNEI. V lost 6 bases and J lost 5; bases outside the gene matches: 13. The CDR3 covers 16 residues. CDR3 sequence reads: CASSGSPGQGGYGYTF. CDR3 in DNA: TGTGCCAGCAGCGGTTCTCCGGGACAGGGAGGTTATGGCTACACCTTC.

The chain carries TRBV18 and TRBJ2-7; D might be TRBD2 (6 bases). Germline assignment: CDR1 KGHSH and CDR2 LQKENI. The CDR3 has 22 residues. V was clipped by 1 base and J by 2 bases, with 33 bases between them. The CDR3: CASSPQEPIITDGRGDTYEQYF. The CDR3 bases are TGTGCCAGCTCACCACAAGAGCCTATAATTACCGACGGGAGAGGGGATACCTACGAGCAGTACTTC.

V usage is TRBV5-1 and J usage is TRBJ1-1; TRBD1 aligns across 11 bases. The V and J ends lost 0 bases and 0 bases, in that order; junction bases with no gene match: 13. From germline, CDR1 is SGHRS and CDR2 YFSETQ. CDR3 length equals 20 residues. The CDR3 loop is CASSLGPSGTGGWMNTEAFF. As DNA, the CDR3 is TGCGCCAGCAGCTTGGGCCCCAGTGGGACAGGGGGTTGGATGAACACTGAAGCTTTCTTT.

The chain joins TRBV15 to TRBJ1-5; 8 positions agree with TRBD1. The CDR3 totals 16 residues. V lost 6 bases to trimming and J lost 3 bases; unmatched junction nucleotides: 10. The germline V gene encodes CDR1 LNHNV and CDR2 YYDKDF (reference sequence). This CDR3 reads CATSPADRVNNQPQHF. CDR3 in DNA: TGTGCCACCAGTCCTGCGGACAGGGTTAACAATCAGCCCCAGCATTTT.

This clone has more than one count but fewer than ten. The sample has other DNA sequences that encode this CDR3 too. The rearrangement uses TRBV27 and TRBJ1-2; TRBD1 agrees at 9 bases. The CDR3 contains 14 residues. Losses at the gene ends were 5 bases for V and 4 bases for J; bases not matched to a gene: 5. Germline V CDR1 and CDR2: MNHEY, SMNVEV (reference sequence). The CDR3 reads CASSPGQGGYGYTF. CDR3 coding DNA: TGTGCCAGCAGTCCGGGACAGGGTGGCTATGGCTACACCTTC.